Included here is one T cell receptor beta chain sequence, with context. The V end was cut by 5 bases, the J end by 0 bases, with 11 bases between. CDR3 length equals 14 residues. Germline V gene sequence: CDR1 MDHEN, CDR2 SYDVKM. TCRdb re-analysed the 5' RACE reads in MiXCR, keeping a single row per CDR3 protein. The profile covers about 210,000 distinct CDR3 sequences, with roughly 10% appearing a single time and approximately 3% taken by the ten largest. The source of the sample is a study of T-cell memory formation after mild COVID-19. The chain links TRBV28 to TRBJ2-7, with a weak D call TRBD1 (6 bases). This TCR derives from a man younger than 30 who had mild COVID-19 (a few samples of this study predate the infection). Cell type and time point are not known. Sequences were obtained from PBMCs or a T cell subset sorted from them (not recorded which). The CDR3 protein is CASSNRDTSYEQYV. The CDR3 nucleotides read TGTGCCAGCAGTAACCGGGACACCTCCTACGAGCAGTACGTC.